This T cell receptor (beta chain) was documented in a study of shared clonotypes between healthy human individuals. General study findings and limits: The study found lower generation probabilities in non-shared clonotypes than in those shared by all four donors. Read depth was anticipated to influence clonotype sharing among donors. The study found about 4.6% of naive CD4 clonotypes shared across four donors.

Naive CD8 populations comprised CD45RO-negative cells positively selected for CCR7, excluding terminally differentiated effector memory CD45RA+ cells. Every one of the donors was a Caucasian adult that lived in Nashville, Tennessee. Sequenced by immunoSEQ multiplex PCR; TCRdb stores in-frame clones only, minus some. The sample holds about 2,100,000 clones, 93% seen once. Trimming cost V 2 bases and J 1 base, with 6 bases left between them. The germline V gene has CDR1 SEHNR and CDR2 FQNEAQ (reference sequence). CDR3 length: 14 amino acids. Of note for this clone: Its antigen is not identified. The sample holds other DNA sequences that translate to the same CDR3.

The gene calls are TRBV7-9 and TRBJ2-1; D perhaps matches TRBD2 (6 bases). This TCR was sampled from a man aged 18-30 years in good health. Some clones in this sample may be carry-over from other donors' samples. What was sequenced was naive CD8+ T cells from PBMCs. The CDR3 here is CASSLLASYNEQFF. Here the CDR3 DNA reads TGTGCCAGCAGCTTACTAGCGTCCTACAATGAGCAGTTCTTC.